These 6 T cell receptor beta chains share one sample of origin, sequenced in a study of vaccination effects on CD4 cells after COVID-19. Their target antigens are unknown. Within the ViraFEST assay, antigen-specific CD4+ T cells underwent expansion with viral peptide pools prior to sequencing. Investigators separated out CD4+ T cells once 10 days of culture had passed. Having tested negative for nucleocapsid antibodies, the vaccine recipients showed no prior SARS-CoV-2 infection. Here immunoSEQ multiplex PCR was the method, and the copy in TCRdb shows in-frame clones only, minus some. The table includes approximately 24,000 clones, roughly three quarters detected once. Material: CD4+ T cells from PBMCs cultured with HCoV-NL63 spike peptides, obtained before COVID-19 vaccination. The receptors here all came from a human donor who received a COVID-19 vaccine.

The rearrangement joins TRBV10-3 to TRBJ2-5, with 7 positions matching TRBD2. CDR1 is ENHRY, CDR2 SYGVKD, per germline. This CDR3 is 16 amino acids long. With 1 base clipped from V and 2 bases from J, the junction kept 7 bases outside the gene matches. DNA of the CDR3: TGTGCCATCAGTGAGTACCGACTAGCACGGCAAGAGACCCAGTACTTC. This codes for CAISEYRLARQETQYF.

The sample holds one count of this clone. This CDR3 is CASSPHGMNTEAFF. CDR3 coding DNA: TGTGCCAGCAGCCCCCACGGGATGAACACTGAAGCTTTCTTT. The chain has TRBV11-3 and TRBJ1-1; D gene ambiguous. The V and J ends lost 5 bases and 0 bases respectively, with 10 bases between them. Germline assignment: CDR1 SGHNT and CDR2 YENEEA. The CDR3 sequence is 14 residues long.

The rearrangement uses TRBV5-1 and TRBJ2-5; TRBD2 agrees at 16 bases. The CDR3 spans 20 residues. The V and J ends lost 4 bases and 4 bases, in that order; junction bases with no gene match: 16. The germline V gene has CDR1 SGHRS and CDR2 YFSETQ. CDR3 residues: CASSKEPGLAGGPRRETQYF. CDR3 nucleotides: TGCGCCAGCAGCAAAGAACCGGGACTAGCGGGAGGGCCAAGGAGAGAGACCCAGTACTTC.

The V call is TRBV13, the J call TRBJ1-1; D remains unclear. Trimming cost V 0 bases and J 6 bases, with 11 bases left between them. Germline V gene lookup returns CDR1 PRHDT and CDR2 FYEKMQ (reference sequence). This CDR3 region has 14 residues. CDR3 amino acids: CASSLGYKGAEAFF. DNA of the CDR3: TGTGCCAGCAGCTTAGGTTACAAGGGCGCTGAAGCTTTCTTT.

The chain joins TRBV7-9 to TRBJ2-5, with a tentative D call TRBD2 (7 bases). Trimming took off 4 bases at V and 4 bases at J, with 10 bases between the two ends. The germline gives CDR1 SEHNR, CDR2 FQNEAQ (reference sequence). The CDR3 has 13 residues. CDR3 in amino acids: CASSWGGRETQYF. The CDR3 DNA reads TGTGCCAGCAGCTGGGGGGGGCGAGAGACCCAGTACTTC.

The sample holds a few counts of this clone. This chain joins TRBV7-2 and TRBJ1-2; weak D call: TRBD1 (5 bases). Germline V gene data show CDR1 as SGHTA and CDR2 as FQGNSA. V lost 5 bases, J lost 3 bases, and 16 bases lay in between. This CDR3 contains 15 residues. CDR3 loop: CASSTVAGTDYGYTF. The CDR3 bases are TGTGCCAGCAGCACAGTCGCCGGGACGGACTATGGCTACACCTTC.